This T cell receptor (beta chain) was sequenced during a study of T cell responses to AZD1222 COVID-19 vaccine. Study results and caveats: Mostly white British, mostly female donors; authors suggested clonal diversity may be underestimated. The study reported that nearly half of spike-specific TCRs target unmutated variant regions.

TCRdb's table, derived via immunoSEQ multiplex PCR, lists solely in-frame clones and lacks some. This sample has fewer than 120,000 clones, with 92% found just once. Details on this clone: Its antigen is unidentified.

CDR3 length: 13 amino acids. V lost 5 bases to trimming and J lost 4 bases, with 11 bases between them. Per germline, CDR1 MNHEY and CDR2 SVGAGI. Source: peripheral blood, taken on day 0 of AZD1222 vaccination. The chain carries TRBV6-5 and TRBJ1-1; D not certain. This clonotype was obtained from an adult in good health. CDR3 in DNA: TGTGCCAGCAGTCCCCAGAGGAGCACTGAAGCTTTCTTT. Amino acid sequence: CASSPQRSTEAFF.